One and the same sample provided the 17 T cell receptor beta chains below, sequenced in a study of tumor-infiltrating lymphocytes in localized non-small cell lung cancer (dated by TCRdb to 2020 to 2022). The protocol used for the library was the immunoSEQ multiplex PCR assay. TCRdb re-hosts the immuneACCESS table, in-frame sequences only. Its copies lack some clones; in the studies checked, an unresolved V gene accounts for under half of them, and the cause for the rest is not known. The sample profile shows over 8,000 clones; approximately 71% of them were found once. The ten largest make up 5.5% to 6% of the sample. The sample was uninvolved lung tissue not adjacent to the tumor. These receptors were collected from a human donor with non-small cell lung cancer.

This clone came up a few times. This chain uses TRBV5-1 with TRBJ2-1; maybe TRBD1 (6 bases). The V and J ends lost 4 bases and 3 bases respectively, with 14 bases between them. The length of the CDR3 is 15 residues. The germline CDR1 and CDR2 sequences are SGHRS and YFSETQ. Here the CDR3 DNA reads TGCGCCAGCAGCCTGTCCAGGGGTAACTACAATGAGCAGTTCTTC. It is translated as CASSLSRGNYNEQFF.

This clone was observed a single time. The J gene is TRBJ2-5, the V gene TRBV5-1; TRBD1 matches at 7 bases. Germline assignment: CDR1 SGHRS and CDR2 YFSETQ. There are 16 residues in the CDR3. Unmatched junction bases numbered 15, after V lost 5 bases and J lost 5 bases. DNA for the CDR3: TGCGCCAGCAGTCCTGGCTGGGACAGCACGAGGGAGACCCAGTACTTC. Translation: CASSPGWDSTRETQYF.

CDR3 loop: CSVKYATSGSTDTQYF. The CDR3 DNA follows: TGCAGCGTTAAATACGCGACTAGCGGGAGTACAGATACGCAGTATTTT. This sequence joins TRBV29-1 and TRBJ2-3; 12 positions agree with TRBD2. CDR3 length: 16 residues. Germline V gives CDR1 SQVTM, CDR2 ANQGSEA. V shed 5 bases and J 3 bases; nucleotides not matched to a gene: 9.

V usage is TRBV2 and J usage is TRBJ2-2; D may be TRBD2 (6 bases). The CDR3 runs to 16 residues. Germline loops: CDR1 SNHLY, CDR2 FYNNEI. Trimming removed 5 bases at V and 3 bases at J, with 16 bases between. CDR3 DNA sequence: TGTGCCAGCAGTCTTCGAGGCGGGATCGACACCGGGGAGCTGTTTTTT. This gives the protein CASSLRGGIDTGELFF.

The chain carries TRBV7-2 and TRBJ2-7; D gene unclear. The CDR3 consists of 11 residues. V dropped 1 base and J dropped 7 bases, with 5 bases sitting between them. CDR1 and CDR2 (germline): SGHTA, FQGNSA. The CDR3: CASSLVAEQYF. The CDR3 DNA follows: TGTGCCAGCAGCTTAGTGGCAGAGCAGTACTTC.

The chain is built from TRBV7-9 and TRBJ1-3; 7 bases map to TRBD1. The CDR3 is 15 residues long. Trimming removed 3 bases from V and 4 bases from J; junction bases left unmatched: 6. Per germline, CDR1 SEHNR and CDR2 FQNEAQ (reference sequence). CDR3 residues: CASSFEGARGNTIYF. Written as DNA, the CDR3 is TGTGCCAGCAGCTTCGAGGGGGCAAGGGGAAACACCATATATTTT. The entire variable domain, with the rest obtained from reference TRBV7-9 and TRBJ1-3, is as follows: DTGVSQNPRHKITKRGQNVTFRCDPISEHNRLYWYRQTLGQGPEFLTYFQNEAQLEKSRLLSDRFSAERPKGSFSTLEIQRTEQGDSAMYLCASSFEGARGNTIYFGEGSWLTVV.

The chain combines TRBV5-5 with TRBJ1-5, with no clear D. Trimming shortened V by 0 bases and J by 2 bases, and 12 bases separated the two germline ends. This CDR3 is 16 amino acids long. CDR1 and CDR2 (germline): SGHKS, YYEKEE (reference sequence). In DNA, the CDR3 is TGTGCCAGCAGCTTGGCGGTAGGGCTGGGCAATCAGCCCCAGCATTTT. This encodes CASSLAVGLGNQPQHF.

The chain has TRBV6-4 and TRBJ2-3; 7 bases agree with TRBD2. The CDR3 spans 16 residues. Trimming cost V 2 bases and J 4 bases; bases outside gene matches: 9. Germline V lookup: CDR1 MRHNA, CDR2 SNTAGT. The chain's CDR3 is CASSDPGEGWSDTQYF. The CDR3 coding sequence is TGTGCCAGCAGTGACCCGGGGGAGGGGTGGTCAGATACGCAGTATTTT.

The chain couples TRBV6-1 to TRBJ2-1; D uncertain. This CDR3 spans 13 amino acids. CDR1 and CDR2 (germline): MNHNS, SASEGT. V lost 4 bases, J lost 10 bases, and 14 bases lay in between. The DNA for the CDR3 is TGTGCCAGCAGTGGTGTAGGGTTTGGGGAGCAGTTCTTC. Translating it yields CASSGVGFGEQFF.

V and J are TRBV11-2 and TRBJ2-3, with D maybe TRBD2 (6 bases). The CDR3 contains 17 residues. Germline assignment: CDR1 SGHAT and CDR2 FQNNGV. Trimming stripped 0 bases from V and 1 base from J, with 14 bases between. The CDR3, as DNA: TGTGCCAGCAGCTTAGAAAACTGGGCTAGCGGCACAGATACGCAGTATTTT. It translates to CASSLENWASGTDTQYF.

J is TRBJ1-1 and V is TRBV5-6; D gene ambiguous. The V end lost 6 bases, the J end lost 4 bases, and 7 bases lay between the germline ends. This CDR3 spans 11 amino acids. The germline V gene encodes CDR1 SGHDT and CDR2 YYEEEE. The CDR3 loop reads CASMSVTEAFF. The DNA of the CDR3 is TGTGCCAGCATGTCAGTCACTGAAGCTTTCTTT.

V is TRBV28 and J is TRBJ1-1; D remains unclear. This CDR3 is 13 amino acids long. CDR1 and CDR2 from the germline V gene are MDHEN and SYDVKM. Trimming pared 7 bases from V and 2 bases from J, leaving 11 bases between. The CDR3 sequence: CASTLPQNTEAFF. The CDR3 DNA reads as TGTGCCAGCACACTACCTCAAAACACTGAAGCTTTCTTT.

The rearrangement links TRBV28 to TRBJ2-1; 10 nucleotides match TRBD1. Unmatched junction bases numbered 7, after V lost 4 bases and J lost 4 bases. The CDR3 is 16 residues long. Germline V lookup: CDR1 MDHEN, CDR2 SYDVKM. CDR3 sequence reads: CASSSTPGQGYNEQFF. CDR3 bases: TGTGCCAGCAGTTCAACGCCGGGACAGGGGTACAATGAGCAGTTCTTC.

The V and J genes are TRBV6-5 and TRBJ1-2; TRBD1 matches at 7 bases. The germline V gene encodes CDR1 MNHEY and CDR2 SVGAGI. Unmatched junction bases numbered 4, after V lost 2 bases and J lost 7 bases. The CDR3 totals 13 residues. The CDR3, as DNA: TGTGCCAGCAGTTACAGGGGGCGCGGTGGCTACACCTTC. Translation: CASSYRGRGGYTF.

This chain links TRBV28 with TRBJ1-5, with unresolved D. CDR1 and CDR2 (germline): MDHEN, SYDVKM. The germline V and J ends were trimmed by 6 bases and 4 bases, with 10 bases remaining between them. CDR3 length: 13 residues. The CDR3 nucleotides read TGTGCCAGCAGCTTTGAGAGAAATCAGCCCCAGCATTTT. Translating it yields CASSFERNQPQHF.

This chain uses TRBV9 with TRBJ2-6; no definite D call. Germline CDR1 is SGDLS and CDR2 is YYNGEE. Deletions cut 1 base from V and 4 bases from J, with 9 bases between. This CDR3 is 15 amino acids long. The CDR3 is CASSVRLKGANVLTF. CDR3 in DNA: TGTGCCAGCAGCGTAAGGTTGAAAGGGGCCAACGTCCTGACTTTC.

This clone occurred a few times. This CDR3 reads CAISESYGYTF. The CDR3 DNA follows: TGTGCCATCAGTGAGTCTTATGGCTACACCTTC. J is TRBJ1-2 and V is TRBV10-3; D uncertain. Trimming left V 0 bases short and J 5 bases short, with 1 base between. This CDR3 has 11 amino acids. Per germline, CDR1 ENHRY and CDR2 SYGVKD.